The next 22 T cell receptor beta chains were all read from a single sample in a study of blood T cell repertoires in COVID-19. Sequencing used immunoSEQ multiplex PCR; TCRdb keeps in-frame clones, though not all of them. Among roughly 140,000 clones listed, under 90% were seen once. Material for sequencing was peripheral blood. Receptors were obtained from a human donor in a cohort sampled during active COVID-19.

The chain links TRBV29-1 to TRBJ1-1; the D gene is possibly TRBD1 (6 bases). V was clipped by 5 bases and J by 4 bases, with 11 bases between them. Germline loops: CDR1 SQVTM, CDR2 ANQGSEA. The CDR3 is made up of 12 amino acids. The CDR3 is CSVRVGATEAFF. The CDR3 DNA follows: TGCAGCGTTCGAGTGGGGGCCACTGAAGCTTTCTTT.

The gene calls are TRBV4-2 and TRBJ1-4; 7 bases are a match to TRBD1. The CDR3 runs 15 residues. Looked up from germline, CDR1 is LGHNA and CDR2 is YNFKEQ. V lost 3 bases and J lost 5; bases outside the gene matches: 6. Written as DNA, the CDR3 is TGTGCCAGCAGCCAGATCACAGGGGTGAATGAAAAACTGTTTTTT. Protein product: CASSQITGVNEKLFF.

The chain has TRBV7-6 and TRBJ1-4, with D perhaps TRBD1 (6 bases). The length of the CDR3 is 17 residues. V lost 1 base and J 7 bases, leaving 19 bases between the germline ends. Germline V lookup: CDR1 SGHVS, CDR2 FNYEAQ. This CDR3 is CASSLGGQRGRGEKLFF. CDR3 bases: TGTGCCAGCAGCTTAGGGGGGCAGAGGGGTCGAGGTGAAAAACTGTTTTTT.

This rearrangement joins TRBV24-1 to TRBJ2-3, with D possibly matching TRBD2 (5 bases). Trimming left V 6 bases short and J 0 bases short, with 18 bases between. The CDR3 runs to 17 residues. The germline V gene has CDR1 KGHDR and CDR2 SFDVKD. The CDR3 region has the DNA TGTGCCACCAGTCTCCCTGGGGTCGGGGTCAGCACAGATACGCAGTATTTT. Its protein product is CATSLPGVGVSTDTQYF.

This clone has a count of ten or more. The gene calls are TRBV12-3 or TRBV12-4 and TRBJ2-3, with D possibly being TRBD2 (5 bases). The CDR3 contains 13 residues. Deletions cut 5 bases from V and 11 bases from J, with 17 bases between. Here the CDR3 DNA reads TGTGCCAGCAGTCCCCGAGGGAGAACCAAGCAGTATTTT. Its translation: CASSPRGRTKQYF.

The chain links TRBV4-1 to TRBJ1-6; TRBD1 aligns across 9 bases. The CDR3 runs 15 residues. V shed 4 bases, J shed 9 bases, and the junction held 7 bases outside the gene matches. From germline, CDR1 is MGHRA and CDR2 YSYEKL. Here the CDR3 DNA reads TGCGCCAGCAGCCTCACAGGGGGCCGGGGTTCACCCCTCCACTTT. Amino acids: CASSLTGGRGSPLHF.

This chain links TRBV11-2 with TRBJ2-7; 9 bases agree with TRBD2. The length of the CDR3 is 15 residues. J lost 2 bases, V lost 2 bases, and 4 bases had no gene match. Germline CDR1 is SGHAT and CDR2 is FQNNGV. The CDR3 DNA reads TGTGCCAGCAGCTTAACGCGGGGGGGCCCCTACGAGCAGTACTTC. This codes for CASSLTRGGPYEQYF.

This rearrangement joins TRBV18 to TRBJ1-5; unclear D gene. Between the trimmed V and J ends, which lost 2 bases and 5 bases, there was a span of 7 bases. Germline CDR1 reads KGHSH; CDR2 reads LQKENI. The CDR3 contains 13 residues. Written as DNA, the CDR3 is TGTGCCAGCTCACCAGAGAGGGATCAGCCCCAGCATTTT. Protein: CASSPERDQPQHF.

The chain is built from TRBV7-2 and TRBJ2-5; 12 bases align to TRBD1. V shed 3 bases and J 5 bases; nucleotides not matched to a gene: 4. The CDR3 runs 15 residues. CDR1 is SGHTA and CDR2 is FQGNSA in the germline V gene. The CDR3 reads CASSLTGTGGETQYF. The CDR3 DNA reads as TGTGCCAGCAGCTTGACCGGGACAGGGGGCGAGACCCAGTACTTC.

The chain joins TRBV25-1 to TRBJ2-5; the match to TRBD1 covers 7 bases. CDR3 length equals 13 residues. Germline assignment: CDR1 MGHDK and CDR2 SYGVNS. With V trimmed by 5 bases and J by 2 bases, 2 bases remained unmatched. CDR3 sequence: CASSRQGQETQYF. Written as DNA, the CDR3 is TGTGCCAGCAGTAGACAGGGTCAAGAGACCCAGTACTTC.

V is TRBV23-1 and J is TRBJ2-7; D perhaps matches TRBD1 (5 bases). TRBV23-1 is annotated as an ORF whose role is uncertain. Between the trimmed V and J ends, which lost 0 bases and 1 base, there was a span of 22 bases. This CDR3 has 19 residues. CDR3 sequence reads: CASSQSRAAIQGRSYEQYF. DNA of the CDR3: TGCGCCAGCAGTCAATCGAGAGCCGCCATTCAGGGAAGGTCCTACGAGCAGTACTTC.

The chain couples TRBV5-4 to TRBJ2-3; tentative D call: TRBD2 (6 bases). Germline V gene data show CDR1 as SGHNT and CDR2 as YYREEE (reference sequence). The CDR3 is made up of 16 amino acids. Trimming removed 4 bases from V and 6 bases from J, with 21 bases in between. The CDR3 region has the DNA TGTGCCAGCAGCCCAGGGACCAAACTAGCTCGGGATACGCAGTATTTT. Translated: CASSPGTKLARDTQYF.

This rearrangement joins TRBV2 to TRBJ2-3; 10 bases match TRBD1. The CDR3 is 16 amino acids. J lost 2 bases, V lost 6 bases, and 8 bases had no gene match. CDR1 is SNHLY, CDR2 FYNNEI, per germline. The CDR3 sequence: CASRETGGASTDTQYF. CDR3 DNA: TGTGCCAGCAGGGAGACAGGGGGCGCCTCCACAGATACGCAGTATTTT.

The V call is TRBV12-3 or TRBV12-4, the J call TRBJ1-4; D is uncertain. The CDR3 is made up of 13 amino acids. With 5 bases removed from V and 8 bases from J, the gap between germline ends came to 12 bases. CDR3 loop: CASSRSGGEKLFF. The DNA for the CDR3 is TGTGCCAGCAGTCGTTCGGGAGGGGAAAAACTGTTTTTT.

This chain uses TRBV4-2 with TRBJ2-1, with TRBD1 matching over 7 bases. Germline trimming cut 4 bases from V and 6 bases from J; bases unmatched to any gene: 6. Germline values: CDR1 LGHNA, CDR2 YNFKEQ. CDR3 length equals 14 residues. CDR3 sequence (DNA): TGTGCCAGCAGCCCAGGGACAGTGGGCAATGAGCAGTTCTTC. Its protein product is CASSPGTVGNEQFF.

The chain has TRBV11-2 and TRBJ2-7; TRBD2 is a possible D gene (6 bases). Germline CDR1 reads SGHAT; CDR2 reads FQNNGV. The CDR3 covers 14 residues. Trimming left V 9 bases short and J 2 bases short, with 17 bases between. The CDR3 DNA follows: TGTGCCAGTGCAAGGGGAGGAGGACCCTACGAGCAGTACTTC. It translates to CASARGGGPYEQYF.

This clone was observed once. This chain links TRBV3-1 (or the pseudogene TRBV3-2) with TRBJ1-1, with 8 bases that match TRBD1. The CDR3 covers 13 residues. J was trimmed by 10 bases and V by 2 bases; bases with no gene match: 6. Germline loops: CDR1 LGHDT, CDR2 YNNKEL (reference sequence). The CDR3 region is CASSQRTGIGAFF. For the CDR3, the DNA is TGTGCCAGCAGCCAACGGACAGGGATTGGAGCTTTCTTT.

This CDR3 reads CASSLNGQGAGETQYF. DNA of the CDR3: TGCGCCAGCAGCTTGAACGGACAGGGGGCAGGAGAGACCCAGTACTTC. The rearrangement links TRBV5-1 to TRBJ2-5; 11 bases are a match to TRBD1. The CDR3 runs 16 residues. The V gene end was trimmed by 1 base and the J gene end by 4 bases; junction bases not matched to a gene: 6. Germline assignment: CDR1 SGHRS and CDR2 YFSETQ.

This rearrangement joins TRBV4-3 to TRBJ2-3, with 11 bases matching TRBD2. Germline CDR1 is LGHNA and CDR2 is YSLEER. V lost 4 bases to trimming and J lost 6 bases; unmatched junction nucleotides: 15. The CDR3 extends over 18 amino acids. The CDR3 DNA reads as TGCGCCAGCAGCCCTGAACTAGCGGGGGCCCCAAGGGAGGATACGCAGTATTTT. Protein sequence: CASSPELAGAPREDTQYF.

The chain couples TRBV19 to TRBJ1-6; 7 nucleotides match TRBD1. Trimming removed 3 bases from V and 6 bases from J; junction bases left unmatched: 11. The germline gives CDR1 LNHDA, CDR2 SQIVND (reference sequence). The CDR3 is made up of 17 amino acids. The CDR3 is CASSIWSLGQTNSPLHF. The CDR3 region has the DNA TGTGCCAGTAGTATCTGGTCCTTGGGACAGACTAATTCACCCCTCCACTTT.

The chain recombines TRBV5-4 with TRBJ1-2, with 7 positions matching TRBD1. Trimming removed 0 bases from V and 10 bases from J; junction bases left unmatched: 3. Germline assignment: CDR1 SGHNT and CDR2 YYREEE (reference sequence). The CDR3 has 12 residues. CDR3 protein: CASSLVGQFYTF. DNA of the CDR3: TGTGCCAGCAGCTTGGTGGGACAGTTCTACACCTTC.

This clone was recorded only once. The chain carries TRBV30 and TRBJ2-3, with TRBD1 matching over 8 bases. This CDR3 has 15 residues. V shed 1 base, J shed 6 bases, and the junction held 9 bases outside the gene matches. Germline V gene lookup returns CDR1 GTSNPN and CDR2 SVGIG (reference sequence). The CDR3 bases are TGTGCCTGGAGTGGTGGGCAGGGGGCAAGGGATACGCAGTATTTT. Translation gives CAWSGGQGARDTQYF.